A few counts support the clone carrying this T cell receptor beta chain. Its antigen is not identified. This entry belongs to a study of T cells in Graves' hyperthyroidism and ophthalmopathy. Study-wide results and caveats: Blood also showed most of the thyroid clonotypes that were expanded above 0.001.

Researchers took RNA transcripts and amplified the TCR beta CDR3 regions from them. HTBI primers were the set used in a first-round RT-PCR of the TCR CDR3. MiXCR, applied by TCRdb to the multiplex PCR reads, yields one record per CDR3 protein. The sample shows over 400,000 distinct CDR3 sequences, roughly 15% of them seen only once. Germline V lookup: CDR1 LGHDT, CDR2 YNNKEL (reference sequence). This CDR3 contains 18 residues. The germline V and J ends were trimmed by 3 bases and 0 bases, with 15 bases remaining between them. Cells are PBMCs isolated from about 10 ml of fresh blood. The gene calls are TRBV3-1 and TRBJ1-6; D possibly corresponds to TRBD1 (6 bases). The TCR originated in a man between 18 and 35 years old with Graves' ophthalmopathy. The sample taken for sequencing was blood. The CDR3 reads CASSHQGRGSSYNSPLHF. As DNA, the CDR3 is TGTGCCAGCAGCCATCAGGGCAGGGGAAGCTCCTATAATTCACCCCTCCACTTT. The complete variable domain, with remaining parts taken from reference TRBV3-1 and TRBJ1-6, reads DTAVSQTPKYLVTQMGNDKSIKCEQNLGHDTMYWYKQDSKKFLKIMFSYNNKELIINETVPNRFSPKSPDKAHLNLHINSLELGDSAVYFCASSHQGRGSSYNSPLHFGNGTRLTVT.